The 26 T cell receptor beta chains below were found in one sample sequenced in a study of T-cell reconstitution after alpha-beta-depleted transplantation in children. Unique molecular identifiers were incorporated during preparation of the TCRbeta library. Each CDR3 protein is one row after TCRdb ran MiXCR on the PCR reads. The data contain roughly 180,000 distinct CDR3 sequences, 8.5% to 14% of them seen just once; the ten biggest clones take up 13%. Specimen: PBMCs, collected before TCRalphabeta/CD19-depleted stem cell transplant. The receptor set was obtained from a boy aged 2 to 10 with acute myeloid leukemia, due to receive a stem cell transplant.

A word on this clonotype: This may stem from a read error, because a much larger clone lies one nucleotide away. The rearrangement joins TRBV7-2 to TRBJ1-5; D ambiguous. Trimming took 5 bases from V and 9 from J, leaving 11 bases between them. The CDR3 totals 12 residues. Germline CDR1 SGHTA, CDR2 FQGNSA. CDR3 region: CASSPNLGPQHF. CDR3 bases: TGTGCCAGCAGCCCTAACCTTGGGCCCCAGCATTTT.

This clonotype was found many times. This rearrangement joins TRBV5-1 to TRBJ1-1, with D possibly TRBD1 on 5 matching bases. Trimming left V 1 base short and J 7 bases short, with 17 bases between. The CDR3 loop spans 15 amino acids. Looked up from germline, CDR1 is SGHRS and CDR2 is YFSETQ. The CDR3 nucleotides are TGCGCCAGCAGCTTGTCCACAACTCGGGGGATTGAAGCTTTCTTT. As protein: CASSLSTTRGIEAFF.

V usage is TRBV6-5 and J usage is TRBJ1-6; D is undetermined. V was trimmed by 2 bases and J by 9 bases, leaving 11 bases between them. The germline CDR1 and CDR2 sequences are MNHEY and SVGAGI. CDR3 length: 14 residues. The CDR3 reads CASSYRRGGSPLHF. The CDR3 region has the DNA TGTGCCAGCAGTTACCGACGGGGTGGTTCACCCCTCCACTTT.

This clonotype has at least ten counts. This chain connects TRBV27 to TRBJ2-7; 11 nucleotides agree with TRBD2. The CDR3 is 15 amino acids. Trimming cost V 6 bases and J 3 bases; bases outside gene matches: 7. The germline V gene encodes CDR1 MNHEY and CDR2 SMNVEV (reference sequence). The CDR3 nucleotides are TGTGCCAGCAGCATTGGGACTAGCGGTAACTACGAGCAGTACTTC. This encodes CASSIGTSGNYEQYF.

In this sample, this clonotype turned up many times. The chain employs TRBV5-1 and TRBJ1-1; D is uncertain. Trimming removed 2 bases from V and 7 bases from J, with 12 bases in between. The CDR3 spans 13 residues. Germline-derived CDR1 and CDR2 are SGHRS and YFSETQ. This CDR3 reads CASSLRVRGEAFF. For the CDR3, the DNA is TGCGCCAGCAGCTTACGGGTTCGTGGTGAAGCTTTCTTT.

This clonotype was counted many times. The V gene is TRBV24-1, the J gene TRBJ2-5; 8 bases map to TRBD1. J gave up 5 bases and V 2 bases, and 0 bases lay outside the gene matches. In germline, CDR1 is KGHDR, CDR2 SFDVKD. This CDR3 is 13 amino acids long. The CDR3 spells CATSDSGGETQYF. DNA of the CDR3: TGTGCCACCAGTGATTCAGGGGGCGAGACCCAGTACTTC.

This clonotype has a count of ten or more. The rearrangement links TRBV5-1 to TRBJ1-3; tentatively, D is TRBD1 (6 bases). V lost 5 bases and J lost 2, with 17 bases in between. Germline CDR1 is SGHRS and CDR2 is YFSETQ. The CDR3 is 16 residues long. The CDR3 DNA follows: TGCGCCAGCAGACCCCTTACAGGGAGCCCTGGAAACACCATATATTTT. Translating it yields CASRPLTGSPGNTIYF.

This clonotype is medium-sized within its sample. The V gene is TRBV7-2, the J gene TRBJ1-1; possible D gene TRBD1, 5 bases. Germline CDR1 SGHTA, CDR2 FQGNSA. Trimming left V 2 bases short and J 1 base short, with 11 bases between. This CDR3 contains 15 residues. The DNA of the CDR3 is TGTGCCAGCAGCTTACTAGGGGTACGGAACACTGAAGCTTTCTTT. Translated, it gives CASSLLGVRNTEAFF.

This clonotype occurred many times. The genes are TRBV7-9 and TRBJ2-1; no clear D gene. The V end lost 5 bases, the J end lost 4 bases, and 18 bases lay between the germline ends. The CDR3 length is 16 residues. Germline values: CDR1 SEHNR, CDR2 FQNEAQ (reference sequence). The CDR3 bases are TGTGCCAGCAGCCCTTCCGGCGGATACCAATACAATGAGCAGTTCTTC. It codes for CASSPSGGYQYNEQFF.

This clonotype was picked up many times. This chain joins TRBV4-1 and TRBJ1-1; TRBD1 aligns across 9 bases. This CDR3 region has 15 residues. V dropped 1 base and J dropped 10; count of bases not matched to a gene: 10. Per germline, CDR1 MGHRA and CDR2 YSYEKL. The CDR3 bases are TGCGCCAGCAGCCAAGCCCCGGGACAGGGTAGGGGAGCTTTCTTT. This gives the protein CASSQAPGQGRGAFF.

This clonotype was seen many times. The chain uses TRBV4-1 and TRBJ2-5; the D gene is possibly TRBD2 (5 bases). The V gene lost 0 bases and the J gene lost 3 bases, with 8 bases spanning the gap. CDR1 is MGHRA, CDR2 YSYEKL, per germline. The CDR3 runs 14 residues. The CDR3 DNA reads TGCGCCAGCAGCCAAGACCCCGGGAAAGAGACCCAGTACTTC. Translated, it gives CASSQDPGKETQYF.

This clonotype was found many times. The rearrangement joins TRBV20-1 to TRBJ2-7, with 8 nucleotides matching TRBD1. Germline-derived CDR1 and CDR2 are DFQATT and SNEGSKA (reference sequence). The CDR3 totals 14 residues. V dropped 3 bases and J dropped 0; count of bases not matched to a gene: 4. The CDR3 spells CSARRDRPSYEQYF. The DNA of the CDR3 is TGCAGTGCTAGGAGGGACAGGCCCTCCTACGAGCAGTACTTC.

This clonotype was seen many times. The CDR3 coding sequence is TGTGCCATCTCTCGTGGCGGTGGGAACACTGAAGCTTTCTTT. Encoded protein: CAISRGGGNTEAFF. The chain couples TRBV10-3 to TRBJ1-1; D is ambiguous. With 8 bases removed from V and 1 base from J, the gap between germline ends came to 14 bases. The length of the CDR3 is 14 residues. Germline V gene sequence: CDR1 ENHRY, CDR2 SYGVKD.

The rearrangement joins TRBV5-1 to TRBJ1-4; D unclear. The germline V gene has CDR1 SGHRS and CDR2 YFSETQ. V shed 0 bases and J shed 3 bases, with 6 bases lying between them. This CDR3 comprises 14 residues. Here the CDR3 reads CASSLGSPNEKLFF. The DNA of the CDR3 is TGCGCCAGCAGCTTGGGAAGCCCTAATGAAAAACTGTTTTTT.

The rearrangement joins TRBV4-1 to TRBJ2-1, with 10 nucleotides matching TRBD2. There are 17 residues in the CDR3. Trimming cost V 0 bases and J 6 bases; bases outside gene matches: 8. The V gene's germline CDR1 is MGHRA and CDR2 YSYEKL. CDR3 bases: TGCGCCAGCAGCCAAGATGGGCAGCGGGGGGGCCTCAATGAGCAGTTCTTC. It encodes CASSQDGQRGGLNEQFF.

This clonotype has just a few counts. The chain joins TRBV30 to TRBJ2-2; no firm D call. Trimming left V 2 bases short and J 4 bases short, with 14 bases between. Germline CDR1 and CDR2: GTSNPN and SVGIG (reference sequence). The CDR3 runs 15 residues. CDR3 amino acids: CAWSPQIGRTGELFF. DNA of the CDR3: TGTGCCTGGAGTCCCCAAATCGGACGCACCGGGGAGCTGTTTTTT.

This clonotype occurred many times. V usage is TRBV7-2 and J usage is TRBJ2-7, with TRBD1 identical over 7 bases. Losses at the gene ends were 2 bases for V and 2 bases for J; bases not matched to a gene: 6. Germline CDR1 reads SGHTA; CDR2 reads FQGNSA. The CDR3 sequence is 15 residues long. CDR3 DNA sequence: TGTGCCAGCAGCTTATTACAGGGGTCGGCCTACGAGCAGTACGTC. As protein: CASSLLQGSAYEQYV.

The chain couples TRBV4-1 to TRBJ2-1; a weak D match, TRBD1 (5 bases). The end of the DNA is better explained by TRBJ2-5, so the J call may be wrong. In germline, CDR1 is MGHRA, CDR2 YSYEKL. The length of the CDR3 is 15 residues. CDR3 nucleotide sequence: TGCGCCAGCAGCCCTCCAGGGTCGGAGCAAGAGACCCAGTACTTC. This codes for CASSPPGSEQETQYF.

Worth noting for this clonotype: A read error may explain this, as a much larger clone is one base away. The CDR3 sequence: CASSRLSDTGELFF. The CDR3 DNA sequence: TGTGCCAGCAGCCGCCTTTCGGACACCGGGGAGCTGTTTTTT. The chain carries TRBV14 and TRBJ2-2; D remains unclear. The CDR3 is 14 amino acids. Trimming removed 4 bases at V and 3 bases at J, with 9 bases between. CDR1 and CDR2 (germline): SGHDN, FVKESK.

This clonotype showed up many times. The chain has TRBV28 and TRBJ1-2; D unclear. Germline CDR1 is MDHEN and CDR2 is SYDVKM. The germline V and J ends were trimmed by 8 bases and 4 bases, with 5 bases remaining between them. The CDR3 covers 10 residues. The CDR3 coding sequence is TGTGCCAGCTCCCGCTATGGCTACACCTTC. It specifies CASSRYGYTF.

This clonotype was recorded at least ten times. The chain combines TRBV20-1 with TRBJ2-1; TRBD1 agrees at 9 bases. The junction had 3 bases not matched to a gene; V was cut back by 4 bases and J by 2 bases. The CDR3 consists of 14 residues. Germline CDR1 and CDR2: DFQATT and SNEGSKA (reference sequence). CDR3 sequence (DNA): TGCAGTGCTAACCGGGACAGGGCCTACAATGAGCAGTTCTTC. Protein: CSANRDRAYNEQFF.

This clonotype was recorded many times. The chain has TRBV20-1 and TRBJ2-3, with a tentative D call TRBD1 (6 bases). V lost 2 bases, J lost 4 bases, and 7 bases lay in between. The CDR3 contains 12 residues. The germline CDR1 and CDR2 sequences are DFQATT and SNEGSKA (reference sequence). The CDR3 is CSARQGPDTQYF. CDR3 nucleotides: TGCAGTGCTAGACAGGGGCCAGATACGCAGTATTTT.

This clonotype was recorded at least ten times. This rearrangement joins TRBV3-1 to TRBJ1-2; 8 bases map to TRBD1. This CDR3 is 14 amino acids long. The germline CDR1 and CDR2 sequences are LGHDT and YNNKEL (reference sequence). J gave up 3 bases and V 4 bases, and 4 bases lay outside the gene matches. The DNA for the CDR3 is TGTGCCAGCAGCCCCGGGACAGGTTACTATGGCTACACCTTC. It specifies CASSPGTGYYGYTF.

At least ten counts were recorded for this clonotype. The CDR3 region is CASSFRLAGTDTQYF. Here the CDR3 DNA reads TGTGCCAGCAGTTTTAGGCTAGCCGGCACAGATACGCAGTATTTT. This chain connects TRBV28 to TRBJ2-3; TRBD2 is a possible D gene (5 bases). Per the germline V gene, CDR1 is MDHEN and CDR2 is SYDVKM. This CDR3 has 15 residues. V lost 3 bases and J lost 1, with 11 bases in between.

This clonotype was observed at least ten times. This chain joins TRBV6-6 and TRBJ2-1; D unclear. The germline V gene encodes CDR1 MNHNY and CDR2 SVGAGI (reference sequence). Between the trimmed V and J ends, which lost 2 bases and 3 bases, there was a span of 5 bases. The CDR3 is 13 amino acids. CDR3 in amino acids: CASSYMSYNEQFF. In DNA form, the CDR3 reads TGTGCCAGCAGTTACATGAGCTACAATGAGCAGTTCTTC.

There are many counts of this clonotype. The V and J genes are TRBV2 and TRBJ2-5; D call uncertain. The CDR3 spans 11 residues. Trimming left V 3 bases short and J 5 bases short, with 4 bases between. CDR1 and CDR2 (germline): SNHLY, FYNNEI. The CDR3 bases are TGTGCCAGCAGTGAGAGGGAGACCCAGTACTTC. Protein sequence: CASSERETQYF.